The rows below give T cell receptor beta chains drawn from one sample of a study of vaccination effects on CD4 cells after COVID-19. Here immunoSEQ multiplex PCR was the method, and the copy in TCRdb shows in-frame clones only, minus some. Among approximately 37,000 clones listed, 73% were seen once. Their recognized antigens are unknown. The sample in question was CD4+ T cells from PBMCs cultured with a peptide pool, obtained before COVID-19 vaccination. These receptors were taken from a human donor who had a prior SARS-CoV-2 infection. Both conserved end residues are part of each CDR3. A D gene is named only where the DNA matches it firmly. The listing skips clone size in some rows; elsewhere it reads once, few, many or a size class.

clone_size	v_call	j_call	d_call	cdr3_aa	cdr3_nt
-	TRBV7-9	TRBJ2-7	TRBD2	CASSSKTSVNYEQYF	TGTGCCAGCAGCTCAAAGACTAGCGTGAACTACGAGCAGTACTTC
few	TRBV6-5	TRBJ1-5	-	CASSWGSIQPQHF	TGTGCCAGCAGTTGGGGGAGTATACAGCCCCAGCATTTT
-	TRBV9	TRBJ2-7	TRBD2	CASSVGGVSYEQYF	TGTGCCAGCAGCGTGGGGGGGGTCTCCTACGAGCAGTACTTC
-	TRBV4-1	TRBJ1-5	TRBD1	CASSRTTGVGQPQHF	TGCGCCAGCAGCCGAACGACAGGGGTTGGCCAGCCCCAGCATTTT
-	TRBV24-1	TRBJ2-5	TRBD2	CATSAGLAGGQETQYF	TGTGCCACCAGTGCCGGACTAGCGGGAGGGCAAGAGACCCAGTACTTC
few	TRBV11-2	TRBJ2-1	-	CASSLQSNPRTYNEQFF	TGTGCCAGCAGCTTACAGTCGAACCCAAGAACCTACAATGAGCAGTTCTTC
-	TRBV2	TRBJ1-2	-	CASTGVGGYNYGYTF	TGTGCCAGCACGGGTGTGGGCGGCTATAACTATGGCTACACCTTC
-	TRBV20-1	TRBJ2-7	-	CSAASAYEQYF	TGCAGTGCTGCGTCAGCGTACGAGCAGTACTTC
-	TRBV30	TRBJ2-5	-	CAWSMDSRGETQYF	TGTGCCTGGAGTATGGACAGCCGGGGGGAGACCCAGTACTTC
-	TRBV9	TRBJ1-2	-	CASSVDLQPGGYTF	TGTGCCAGCAGCGTAGATCTCCAGCCGGGGGGCTACACCTTC
-	TRBV13	TRBJ2-3	TRBD2	CASSLRLAGLNTDTQYF	TGTGCCAGCAGCTTACGTCTAGCGGGGTTAAACACAGATACGCAGTATTTT
-	TRBV5-4	TRBJ2-3	-	CASSSSSTDTQYF	TGTGCCAGCAGCTCGTCTAGCACAGATACGCAGTATTTT
-	TRBV19	TRBJ2-4	-	CASKTTGVAKNIQYF	TGTGCCAGTAAAACAACGGGGGTAGCCAAAAACATTCAGTACTTC
-	TRBV11-3	TRBJ1-2	-	CASSLAGANGYTF	TGTGCCAGCAGCTTGGCAGGGGCAAATGGCTACACCTTC
-	TRBV19	TRBJ2-2	-	CASSVHRVSGELFF	TGTGCCAGTAGTGTTCACAGGGTATCCGGGGAGCTGTTTTTT
once	TRBV15	TRBJ1-2	-	CATSRGHTDRANYGYTF	TGTGCCACCAGCAGAGGTCATACGGACCGCGCTAACTATGGCTACACCTTC
few	TRBV18	TRBJ2-6	TRBD1	CASSPGQGISGANVLTF	TGTGCCAGCTCACCGGGACAGGGAATCTCTGGGGCCAACGTCCTGACTTTC
few	TRBV7-2	TRBJ1-1	-	CASSLSRTEAFF	TGTGCCAGCAGCTTATCGAGGACTGAAGCTTTCTTT
few	TRBV5-1	TRBJ1-4	-	CASRSTEINEKLFF	TGCGCCAGCAGATCGACAGAAATAAATGAAAAACTGTTTTTT
-	TRBV5-1	TRBJ2-3	TRBD1	CASSPQQGTDTQYF	TGCGCCAGCAGCCCCCAACAGGGGACAGATACGCAGTATTTT
-	TRBV5-1	TRBJ2-5	-	CASSLALGLLVETQYF	TGCGCCAGCAGCTTGGCGCTGGGTCTTCTTGTGGAGACCCAGTACTTC
-	TRBV5-1	TRBJ1-2	-	CASSLAATGAYGYTF	TGCGCCAGCAGCTTGGCCGCGACAGGAGCCTATGGCTACACCTTC
-	TRBV5-1	TRBJ2-5	-	CASSLGLAGGETQYF	TGCGCCAGCAGCTTGGGTCTAGCCGGGGGAGAGACCCAGTACTTC
-	TRBV12-3/TRBV12-4	TRBJ1-2	-	CASSLGGGIGYTF	TGTGCCAGCAGTTTAGGGGGGGGCATTGGCTACACCTTC
-	TRBV19	TRBJ1-2	TRBD1	CASIRTGEDYGYTF	TGTGCCAGTATTCGGACAGGGGAGGACTATGGCTACACCTTC
few	TRBV7-7	TRBJ2-1	TRBD2	CASSLEVSGGGYNEQFF	TGTGCTAGCAGCTTAGAGGTTTCGGGGGGGGGATACAATGAGCAGTTCTTC
-	TRBV5-4	TRBJ1-4	-	CASSLGGGRGEKLFF	TGTGCCAGCAGCTTGGGCGGGGGCCGGGGTGAAAAACTGTTTTTT
once	TRBV7-8	TRBJ1-1	TRBD1	CASSLVGQTEAFF	TGTGCCAGCAGCTTAGTGGGACAGACTGAAGCTTTCTTT
-	TRBV24-1	TRBJ1-5	TRBD1	CATSDFAPGGNQPQHF	TGTGCCACCAGTGATTTTGCGCCAGGGGGAAATCAGCCCCAGCATTTT
-	TRBV6-5	TRBJ2-7	TRBD2	CASGRMLADSYEQYF	TGTGCCAGCGGAAGGATGCTAGCGGACTCCTACGAGCAGTACTTC
-	TRBV9	TRBJ2-3	TRBD1	CASSAEPGQGYADTQYF	TGTGCCAGCAGCGCCGAACCGGGACAGGGGTATGCAGATACGCAGTATTTT
-	TRBV11-3	TRBJ2-7	TRBD1	CASSLTMTGGSYEQYF	TGTGCCAGCAGCTTGACTATGACAGGGGGTTCCTACGAGCAGTACTTC
-	TRBV7-3	TRBJ2-3	-	CASSLSGSTDTQYF	TGTGCCAGCAGCTTGAGCGGGAGCACAGATACGCAGTATTTT
-	TRBV15	TRBJ2-3	-	CATSNTDTQYF	TGTGCCACCAGCAACACAGATACGCAGTATTTT
few	TRBV5-4	TRBJ2-7	-	CASSLFKGLEQYF	TGTGCCAGCAGCTTGTTTAAAGGTCTGGAGCAGTACTTC
-	TRBV6-6	TRBJ1-1	-	CASKDRTYTEAFF	TGTGCCAGCAAAGACAGGACCTACACTGAAGCTTTCTTT
few	TRBV7-3	TRBJ1-2	-	CASSSQGYGYTF	TGTGCCAGCAGCTCACAGGGATATGGCTACACCTTC
-	TRBV7-8	TRBJ2-1	TRBD2	CASSLAPKSGRYYNEQFF	TGTGCCAGCAGCTTAGCCCCGAAAAGCGGGAGGTACTACAATGAGCAGTTCTTC
once	TRBV5-5	TRBJ1-5	-	CASSLRNIGGRDQPQHF	TGTGCCAGCAGCTTGAGGAACATAGGGGGAAGGGATCAGCCCCAGCATTTT
-	TRBV5-4	TRBJ2-2	-	CASSLAGLYANTGELFF	TGTGCCAGCAGCTTGGCGGGGCTATACGCGAACACCGGGGAGCTGTTTTTT